Listed here are 10 T cell receptor beta chains from one sample, sequenced in a study of technical replicates of blood from a handful of donors. Sequencing was performed with immunoSEQ multiplex PCR; in TCRdb, only in-frame clones are kept and a portion is missing. Found here are about 50,000 clones, about 96% of them singletons; the top ten hold under 0.45%. The sequenced sample was T cells isolated from PBMCs. The receptors originated from a human donor in good health.

The rearrangement joins TRBV4-2 to TRBJ1-2; TRBD1 matches 8 bases. Germline V gene lookup returns CDR1 LGHNA and CDR2 YNFKEQ. This CDR3 is built from 14 residues. V shed 1 base and J 8 bases; nucleotides not matched to a gene: 6. The CDR3 is CASSQADRGEGYTF. DNA for the CDR3: TGTGCCAGCAGCCAAGCCGACAGGGGCGAAGGCTACACCTTC.

The rearrangement joins TRBV27 to TRBJ2-1; 7 bases line up with TRBD2. The CDR3 totals 15 residues. J lost 6 bases, V lost 6 bases, and 11 bases had no gene match. The V gene's germline CDR1 is MNHEY and CDR2 SMNVEV (reference sequence). CDR3: CASSPFAGVSNEQFF. DNA of the CDR3: TGTGCCAGCAGCCCCTTCGCGGGAGTAAGCAATGAGCAGTTCTTC.

This chain uses TRBV28 with TRBJ2-3; 16 bases are shared with TRBD2. Germline V CDR1 and CDR2: MDHEN, SYDVKM. J was trimmed by 5 bases and V by 2 bases; bases with no gene match: 10. This CDR3 contains 19 residues. The CDR3 sequence: CASSLGTSGRAPPQDTQYF. As DNA, the CDR3 is TGTGCCAGCAGTTTAGGGACTAGCGGGAGGGCCCCTCCACAAGATACGCAGTATTTT.

The chain couples TRBV7-6 to TRBJ2-3; possibly TRBD2 for D (5 bases). Germline CDR1 SGHVS, CDR2 FNYEAQ. The CDR3 consists of 16 residues. Trimming cost V 4 bases and J 2 bases, with 16 bases left between them. The CDR3 spells CASSSRQVLATDTQYF. The CDR3 DNA reads as TGTGCCAGCAGCTCTCGCCAGGTCCTAGCCACAGATACGCAGTATTTT.

This sequence joins TRBV5-6 and TRBJ1-2; TRBD1 is a possible D gene (6 bases). The CDR3 spans 14 residues. The germline V gene encodes CDR1 SGHDT and CDR2 YYEEEE. The V and J ends lost 0 bases and 3 bases respectively, with 9 bases between them. CDR3 in amino acids: CASSLGDNYYGYTF. The CDR3 coding sequence is TGTGCCAGCAGCTTGGGGGACAACTACTATGGCTACACCTTC.

The chain has TRBV4-2 and TRBJ2-7; D may be TRBD1 (6 bases). Trimming removed 1 base from V and 4 bases from J, with 14 bases in between. Germline-derived CDR1 and CDR2 are LGHNA and YNFKEQ. The CDR3 has 15 residues. The CDR3 protein is CASSQAGTRSYEQYF. The CDR3 nucleotides are TGTGCCAGCAGCCAAGCCGGGACACGATCTTACGAGCAGTACTTC.

The V call is TRBV2, the J call TRBJ1-5; 11 nucleotides line up with TRBD1. The J segment lost 5 bases and the V segment lost 6 bases, leaving 3 bases of the junction unmatched. CDR3 length: 14 amino acids. Germline V gene data show CDR1 as SNHLY and CDR2 as FYNNEI. The CDR3 sequence is CASREDRGHQPQHF. The CDR3 DNA is TGTGCCAGCAGAGAGGACAGGGGGCATCAGCCCCAGCATTTT.

The gene calls are TRBV11-3 and TRBJ2-5; D not certain. The V end lost 0 bases, the J end lost 5 bases, and 7 bases lay between the germline ends. CDR1 and CDR2 (germline): SGHNT, YENEEA. The CDR3 is 13 residues long. The CDR3 spells CASSLDSSETQYF. In DNA, the CDR3 is TGTGCCAGCAGCTTAGACAGTTCCGAGACCCAGTACTTC.

V is TRBV6-5 and J is TRBJ2-7; possible D gene TRBD1, 6 bases. This CDR3 contains 14 residues. Germline V lookup: CDR1 MNHEY, CDR2 SVGAGI. Trimming removed 7 bases at V and 4 bases at J, with 17 bases between. CDR3 amino acids: CASTRTSRGYEQYF. The CDR3 DNA sequence: TGTGCCAGCACTAGGACGTCCAGGGGATACGAGCAGTACTTC.

The chain links TRBV28 to TRBJ1-1; TRBD1 matches at 8 bases. CDR1 is MDHEN, CDR2 SYDVKM, per germline. The ends lost 3 bases at V and 9 bases at J; junction bases unmatched: 3. The CDR3 sequence is 12 residues long. As DNA, the CDR3 is TGTGCCAGCAGTTTGCGGACAGGGAAAGCTTTCTTT. Translating gives CASSLRTGKAFF.